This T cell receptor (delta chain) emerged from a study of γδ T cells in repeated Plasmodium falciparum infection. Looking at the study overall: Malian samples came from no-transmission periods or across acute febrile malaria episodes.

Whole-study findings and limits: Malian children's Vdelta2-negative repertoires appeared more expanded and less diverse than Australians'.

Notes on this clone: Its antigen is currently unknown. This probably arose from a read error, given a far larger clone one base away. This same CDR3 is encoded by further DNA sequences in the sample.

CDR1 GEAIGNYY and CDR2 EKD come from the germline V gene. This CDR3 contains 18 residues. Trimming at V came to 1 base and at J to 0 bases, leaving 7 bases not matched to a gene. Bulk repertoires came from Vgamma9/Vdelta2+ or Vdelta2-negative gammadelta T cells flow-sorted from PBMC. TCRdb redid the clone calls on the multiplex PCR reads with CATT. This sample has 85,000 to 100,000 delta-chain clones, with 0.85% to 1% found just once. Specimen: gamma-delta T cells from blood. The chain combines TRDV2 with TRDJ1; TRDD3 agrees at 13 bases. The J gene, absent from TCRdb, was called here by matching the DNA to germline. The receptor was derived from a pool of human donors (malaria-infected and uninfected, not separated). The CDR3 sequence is CACDTGYWGIRNTDKLIF. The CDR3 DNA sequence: TGTGCCTGTGACACTGGGTACTGGGGGATACGAAACACCGATAAACTCATCTTT.